The next 25 T cell receptor beta chains were all read from a single sample in a study of T cell clonotyping in hematopoietic cell transplantation. Some clones are missing from TCRdb's copy, which holds only in-frame ones; the method was immunoSEQ multiplex PCR. The data hold roughly 12,000 clones, with about half observed a single time. Input material: peripheral blood mononuclear cells. Receptors were obtained from a man in his fifties in good health. Some clones in this sample may be carry-over from other donors' samples.

In this sample, this clone turned up a few times. The chain uses TRBV19 and TRBJ1-1; weak D call: TRBD1 (5 bases). The CDR3 length is 12 residues. Trimming took off 9 bases at V and 5 bases at J, with 13 bases between the two ends. Germline CDR1 reads LNHDA; CDR2 reads SQIVND (reference sequence). This chain's CDR3 is CASGAWTTEAFF. The CDR3 DNA is TGTGCCAGCGGGGCCTGGACTACTGAAGCTTTCTTT.

The chain carries TRBV30 and TRBJ2-2, with D possibly being TRBD2 (6 bases). The germline CDR1 and CDR2 sequences are GTSNPN and SVGIG (reference sequence). The CDR3 is 21 amino acids. Trimming took off 5 bases at V and 5 bases at J, with 36 bases between the two ends. The CDR3 nucleotides read TGTGCCTGGTCAACCCTGGGTCCTCTTGTCGGAGGGCTAGAAAGGACCGGGGAGCTGTTTTTT. Its protein is CAWSTLGPLVGGLERTGELFF.

The chain employs TRBV4-3 and TRBJ2-1, with D perhaps matching TRBD1 (5 bases). With 3 bases removed from V and 9 bases from J, the gap between germline ends came to 15 bases. Germline V gene data show CDR1 as LGHNA and CDR2 as YSLEER. CDR3 length equals 14 residues. CDR3 residues: CASSHETGLGEQFF. CDR3 sequence (DNA): TGCGCCAGCAGCCACGAAACAGGCCTGGGTGAGCAGTTCTTC.

The rearrangement links TRBV30 to TRBJ1-1; TRBD1 matches at 7 bases. The germline gives CDR1 GTSNPN, CDR2 SVGIG (reference sequence). Unmatched junction bases numbered 5, after V lost 4 bases and J lost 3 bases. This CDR3 is built from 13 residues. The CDR3 coding sequence is TGTGCCTGGAACCAGGGGGGGTACACTGAAGCTTTCTTT. Its protein product is CAWNQGGYTEAFF.

The chain has TRBV29-1 and TRBJ2-3; 9 nucleotides match TRBD1. There are 14 residues in the CDR3. The V gene end was trimmed by 3 bases and the J gene end by 6 bases; junction bases not matched to a gene: 7. Germline assignment: CDR1 SQVTM and CDR2 ANQGSEA. CDR3 region: CSVDPGQGSDTQYF. The CDR3, as DNA: TGCAGCGTTGACCCGGGACAGGGAAGCGATACGCAGTATTTT.

The chain employs TRBV7-7 and TRBJ2-7; 11 positions match TRBD2. Germline loops: CDR1 SSHAT, CDR2 FNYEAQ (reference sequence). V lost 6 bases, J lost 2 bases, and 6 bases stayed unmatched. The CDR3 totals 15 residues. The CDR3 protein is CASSPRLAGTYEQYF. The CDR3 nucleotides read TGTGCCAGCAGTCCGAGACTAGCGGGGACCTACGAGCAGTACTTC. The full variable domain, with the rest looked up from reference TRBV7-7 and TRBJ2-7, is GAGVSQSPRYKVTKRGQDVTLRCDPISSHATLYWYQQALGQGPEFLTYFNYEAQPDKSGLPSDRFSAERPEGSISTLTIQRTEQRDSAMYRCASSPRLAGTYEQYFGPGTRLTVT.

This clone was observed a few times. The V and J genes are TRBV5-1 and TRBJ1-3; 10 bases fit TRBD1. The CDR3 runs to 13 residues. Germline V gives CDR1 SGHRS, CDR2 YFSETQ. Unmatched junction bases numbered 2, after V lost 4 bases and J lost 7 bases. The CDR3 loop is CASSLGQGNTIYF. In nucleotides, the CDR3 is TGCGCCAGCAGCCTGGGACAGGGGAACACCATATATTTT.

The table lists this clone with a few counts. The CDR3 DNA reads as TGTGCCTGGAGTGTACACGGTAGCAATCAGCCCCAGCATTTT. It codes for CAWSVHGSNQPQHF. The chain recombines TRBV30 with TRBJ1-5; D is unresolved. The CDR3 consists of 14 residues. V gave up 0 bases and J gave up 0 bases, with 6 bases separating them. CDR1 and CDR2 (germline): GTSNPN, SVGIG (reference sequence).

The chain employs TRBV7-6 and TRBJ2-1, with D hard to call. Germline V gives CDR1 SGHVS, CDR2 FNYEAQ. The length of the CDR3 is 13 residues. The V and J ends lost 0 bases and 5 bases respectively, with 5 bases between them. The CDR3 spells CASSLAENNEQFF. The CDR3 nucleotides read TGTGCCAGCAGCTTAGCAGAAAACAATGAGCAGTTCTTC.

The chain uses TRBV5-6 and TRBJ2-7; 8 positions agree with TRBD2. Germline-derived CDR1 and CDR2 are SGHDT and YYEEEE. There are 15 residues in the CDR3. With 2 bases clipped from V and 1 base from J, the junction kept 5 bases outside the gene matches. The CDR3 protein is CASSFRGGQSYEQYF. The CDR3 bases are TGTGCCAGCAGCTTCCGGGGGGGGCAATCCTACGAGCAGTACTTC.

This clone has only a few counts. The chain recombines TRBV2 with TRBJ2-2; tentatively, D is TRBD1 (5 bases). The CDR3 runs 15 residues. Germline-derived CDR1 and CDR2 are SNHLY and FYNNEI. Trimming took 7 bases from V and 2 from J, leaving 14 bases between them. CDR3 bases: TGTGCCAGCACCCAGGAGACAGCTAACACCGGGGAGCTGTTTTTT. Protein product: CASTQETANTGELFF.

The rearrangement joins TRBV2 to TRBJ1-5, with D unresolved. Trimming stripped 7 bases from V and 2 bases from J, with 12 bases between. The CDR3 has 14 residues. Per the germline V gene, CDR1 is SNHLY and CDR2 is FYNNEI. This CDR3 is CASNPGSGNQPQHF. DNA for the CDR3: TGTGCCAGCAACCCGGGGAGCGGCAATCAGCCCCAGCATTTT.

V usage is TRBV19 and J usage is TRBJ1-5; D unclear. The V end lost 3 bases, the J end lost 3 bases, and 9 bases lay between the germline ends. Germline-derived CDR1 and CDR2 are LNHDA and SQIVND (reference sequence). CDR3 length: 14 amino acids. CDR3 protein: CASSIIETNQPQHF. CDR3 coding DNA: TGTGCCAGTAGTATCATAGAAACCAATCAGCCCCAGCATTTT.

This clone came up a few times. This chain joins TRBV9 and TRBJ2-2, with unresolved D. The V and J ends lost 8 bases and 1 base respectively, with 15 bases between them. Germline CDR1 is SGDLS and CDR2 is YYNGEE. The CDR3 length is 15 residues. The CDR3 DNA sequence: TGTGCCAGAGAGTACCCACGGCTGAACACCGGGGAGCTGTTTTTT. Translated: CAREYPRLNTGELFF.

The chain joins TRBV27 to TRBJ1-5, with D possibly TRBD1 on 6 matching bases. Between the trimmed V and J ends, which lost 3 bases and 5 bases, there was a span of 14 bases. Per the germline V gene, CDR1 is MNHEY and CDR2 is SMNVEV (reference sequence). The CDR3 loop spans 15 amino acids. In DNA, the CDR3 is TGTGCCAGCAGTTTGGCGGGGCAGGGGTATCAGCCCCAGCATTTT. As protein: CASSLAGQGYQPQHF.

This clone turned up a few times. The chain couples TRBV5-6 to TRBJ2-7, with 12 bases aligning to TRBD2. V gave up 4 bases and J gave up 5 bases; unmatched junction bases: 7. This CDR3 has 15 residues. Germline V gene lookup returns CDR1 SGHDT and CDR2 YYEEEE. The CDR3 nucleotides are TGTGCCAGCAGCCTGACTAGCGGGAGTCCCCACGAGCAGTACTTC. Translation gives CASSLTSGSPHEQYF. Based on the CDR3 plus reference TRBV5-6 and TRBJ2-7, the full variable domain is DAGVTQSPTHLIKTRGQQVTLRCSPKSGHDTVSWYQQALGQGPQFIFQYYEEEERQRGNFPDRFSGHQFPNYSSELNVNALLLGDSALYLCASSLTSGSPHEQYFGPGTRLTVT.

V usage is TRBV4-2 and J usage is TRBJ2-1; unclear D gene. The V end was cut by 0 bases, the J end by 0 bases, with 6 bases between. CDR1 LGHNA and CDR2 YNFKEQ come from the germline V gene. This CDR3 has 15 residues. CDR3 protein: CASSQEYGSYNEQFF. Here the CDR3 DNA reads TGTGCCAGCAGCCAAGAGTACGGCTCCTACAATGAGCAGTTCTTC.

The gene calls are TRBV6-4 and TRBJ2-2; D gene ambiguous. The CDR3 loop spans 13 amino acids. V lost 0 bases and J lost 3, with 2 bases in between. CDR1 is MRHNA and CDR2 is SNTAGT in the germline V gene. CDR3 coding DNA: TGTGCCAGCAGTGACTCAGACACCGGGGAGCTGTTTTTT. Translating it yields CASSDSDTGELFF.

The chain recombines TRBV29-1 with TRBJ2-2; no clear D. There are 13 residues in the CDR3. Germline V gene lookup returns CDR1 SQVTM and CDR2 ANQGSEA. Trimming removed 1 base from V and 7 bases from J, with 10 bases in between. DNA for the CDR3: TGCAGCGTTGAAGCAGGCAGTATCGGGGAGCTGTTTTTT. Its protein product is CSVEAGSIGELFF.

The V call is TRBV4-1, the J call TRBJ1-2; 7 bases align to TRBD1. V was clipped by 0 bases and J by 2 bases; unmatched bases: 3. Germline V gene sequence: CDR1 MGHRA, CDR2 YSYEKL. The CDR3 is 15 residues long. CDR3 DNA: TGCGCCAGCAGCCAAGAGGACAGGATGAACTATGGCTACACCTTC. Amino acids: CASSQEDRMNYGYTF.

This clone has more than one count but fewer than ten. Here the CDR3 reads CASSPRLVFGTDTQYF. The CDR3, as DNA: TGTGCCAGCAGCCCCAGACTAGTTTTCGGCACAGATACGCAGTATTTT. The J gene is TRBJ2-3, the V gene TRBV7-6, with D possibly TRBD2 on 6 matching bases. The length of the CDR3 is 16 residues. Trimming pared 5 bases from V and 1 base from J, leaving 16 bases between. From germline, CDR1 is SGHVS and CDR2 FNYEAQ. The variable domain in full, with the rest retrieved from reference TRBV7-6 and TRBJ2-3, is GAGVSQSPRYKVTKRGQDVALRCDPISGHVSLYWYRQALGQGPEFLTYFNYEAQQDKSGLPNDRFSAERPEGSISTLTIQRTEQRDSAMYRCASSPRLVFGTDTQYFGPGTRLTVL.

The J gene is TRBJ1-1, the V gene TRBV28, with D perhaps matching TRBD1 (6 bases). Germline lookup yields CDR1 MDHEN and CDR2 SYDVKM. Trimming took off 1 base at V and 4 bases at J, with 13 bases between the two ends. The CDR3 has 15 residues. CDR3 residues: CASSLLITGRTEAFF. The CDR3 region has the DNA TGTGCCAGCAGTTTATTGATAACAGGGCGCACTGAAGCTTTCTTT.

The V call is TRBV1, the J call TRBJ2-1; TRBD2, the D gene given by the table, was not confirmed from the DNA. TRBV1 is a pseudogene locus. The CDR3 contains 15 residues. CDR3 loop: CTSRFGEETYNEQFF. CDR3 nucleotides: TGCACCAGCCGCTTTGGGGAGGAGACCTACAATGAGCAGTTCTTC.

The chain has TRBV25-1 and TRBJ1-4; D remains ambiguous. Deletions cut 8 bases from V and 7 bases from J, with 20 bases between. Germline loops: CDR1 MGHDK, CDR2 SYGVNS. CDR3 length: 15 residues. CDR3 nucleotides: TGTGCCAGCTCCATTGTACTGTCGCCATCTGAAAAACTGTTTTTT. Protein: CASSIVLSPSEKLFF.

In its sample, this clone is medium-sized. The CDR3 sequence: CASSGQGAYGYTF. For the CDR3, the DNA is TGTGCCAGCAGCGGACAGGGGGCCTACGGCTACACCTTC. The chain recombines TRBV5-6 with TRBJ1-2; 11 bases align to TRBD1. V shed 4 bases and J 8 bases; nucleotides not matched to a gene: 4. The CDR3 is 13 residues long. The germline gives CDR1 SGHDT, CDR2 YYEEEE. The full variable domain, its missing parts supplied by reference TRBV5-6 and TRBJ1-2, is DAGVTQSPTHLIKTRGQQVTLRCSPKSGHDTVSWYQQALGQGPQFIFQYYEEEERQRGNFPDRFSGHQFPNYSSELNVNALLLGDSALYLCASSGQGAYGYTFGSGTRLTVV.